A selection of T cell receptor beta chains follows, all from one sample in a study of T-cell memory formation after mild COVID-19. TCRdb itself ran the 5' RACE reads through MiXCR, one entry per CDR3 protein. Among 550,000 to 600,000 distinct CDR3 sequences listed, less than 25% were seen once. Sequences were obtained from PBMCs or a T cell subset sorted from them (not recorded which). The receptors shown here come from an adult woman who had mild COVID-19 (a few samples of this study predate the infection). Cell type and time point are not known. CDR3s include the opening cysteine and the closing phenylalanine or tryptophan. D genes are given only for firm matches. A row's size may be missing; if present it is once, few, many or a size class.

CDR3	DNA	J	V	size	D
CASSEGGAANSPLHF	TGTGCCAGCAGTGAGGGAGGGGCCGCAAATTCACCCCTCCACTTT	TRBJ1-6	TRBV2	NA	NA
CATPGKTGGNEQYF	TGTGCCACCCCGGGCAAGACAGGGGGTAACGAGCAGTACTTC	TRBJ2-7	TRBV15	few	TRBD1
CASSENAGELFF	TGTGCCAGCAGCGAGAATGCCGGGGAGCTGTTTTTT	TRBJ2-2	TRBV7-6	few	NA
CATSRPTGYNSPLHF	TGTGCCACCAGCAGGCCGACAGGGTATAACTCACCCCTCCACTTT	TRBJ1-6	TRBV15	NA	TRBD1
CAWSGQQLFSGANVLTF	TGTGCCTGGAGTGGGCAACAACTTTTCTCTGGGGCCAACGTCCTGACTTTC	TRBJ2-6	TRBV30	NA	NA
CASRGLAGEAKNIQYF	TGTGCCAGCAGGGGACTAGCGGGAGAAGCCAAAAACATTCAGTACTTC	TRBJ2-4	TRBV6-6	NA	TRBD2
CASTRFRGEVNEQFF	TGTGCCAGCACCCGATTCCGGGGGGAAGTGAATGAGCAGTTCTTC	TRBJ2-1	TRBV7-9	many	TRBD2
CASSQEPGELFF	TGCGCCAGCAGCCAAGAGCCCGGGGAGCTGTTTTTT	TRBJ2-2	TRBV4-1	NA	NA
CASRGGNGYTF	TGTGCCAGTAGGGGCGGGAATGGCTACACCTTC	TRBJ1-2	TRBV19	few	NA
CASSYLRGATGELFF	TGTGCCAGCAGTTACTTAAGGGGAGCCACCGGGGAGCTGTTTTTT	TRBJ2-2	TRBV6-2/TRBV6-3	many	NA
CASSQDQGPVYEQYF	TGTGCCAGCAGCCAAGATCAGGGACCTGTCTACGAGCAGTACTTC	TRBJ2-7	TRBV14	NA	NA
CASSLATSGQETQYF	TGTGCCAGCAGCTTAGCGACTAGCGGCCAAGAGACCCAGTACTTC	TRBJ2-5	TRBV11-1	NA	TRBD2
CASRDDSGGRTIDGYTF	TGTGCCAGCAGGGACGATTCAGGGGGGCGGACTATTGATGGCTACACCTTC	TRBJ1-2	TRBV7-9	few	TRBD1
CASIPSGGKETQYF	TGTGCCAGCATTCCGTCGGGCGGGAAAGAGACCCAGTACTTC	TRBJ2-5	TRBV7-9	few	NA
CATSDFPTGVAGATVNEQFF	TGTGCCACCAGTGATTTTCCGACAGGGGTGGCGGGGGCAACTGTGAATGAGCAGTTCTTC	TRBJ2-1	TRBV24-1	NA	NA
CASTRTDLNSPLHF	TGTGCCAGCACTAGGACAGACCTTAATTCACCCCTCCACTTT	TRBJ1-6	TRBV12-3/TRBV12-4	NA	NA
CAIIPQQGPPSEQYF	TGTGCCATCATTCCCCAACAGGGCCCTCCGAGCGAGCAGTACTTC	TRBJ2-7	TRBV10-3	many	NA
CASSQSGGVEQYF	TGCGCCAGCAGCCAATCGGGAGGGGTCGAGCAGTACTTC	TRBJ2-7	TRBV4-1	NA	TRBD2
CASSIGTHQPQHF	TGTGCCAGTAGTATAGGCACCCATCAGCCCCAGCATTTT	TRBJ1-5	TRBV19	NA	NA
CASSYRYEQYF	TGTGCCAGCAGTTACCGGTACGAGCAGTACTTC	TRBJ2-7	TRBV6-2/TRBV6-3	many	NA
CASGALAGGDTQYF	TGCGCCAGCGGGGCACTAGCGGGGGGAGATACGCAGTATTTT	TRBJ2-3	TRBV5-1	NA	TRBD2
CASSSPGGRASETQYF	TGTGCCAGCAGTTCCCCCGGAGGGAGGGCGTCAGAGACCCAGTACTTC	TRBJ2-5	TRBV6-5	NA	TRBD2
CASSPISVQNMNTEAFF	TGTGCTAGCAGCCCAATTAGCGTACAGAACATGAACACTGAAGCTTTCTTT	TRBJ1-1	TRBV7-7	NA	NA
CASSSVEGGADTQYF	TGTGCCAGTAGTTCGGTGGAGGGCGGCGCAGATACGCAGTATTTT	TRBJ2-3	TRBV19	NA	NA
CASSLTGLHGYTF	TGCGCCAGCAGCCTAACAGGTCTTCATGGCTACACCTTC	TRBJ1-2	TRBV5-1	few	NA
CASSKDRVNSPLHF	TGTGCCAGCTCGAAAGACAGGGTTAATTCACCCCTCCACTTT	TRBJ1-6	TRBV13	many	TRBD1
CASSHGVGQGAGGEQYF	TGCGCCAGCAGCCATGGGGTCGGACAGGGGGCGGGAGGCGAGCAGTACTTC	TRBJ2-7	TRBV4-3	NA	TRBD1
CASTRQGLGTEAFF	TGTGCCAGCACCCGCCAGGGTTTAGGAACTGAAGCTTTCTTT	TRBJ1-1	TRBV12-3/TRBV12-4	NA	NA
CASSPGFLTDTQYF	TGTGCCAGCAGCCCGGGGTTCCTCACAGATACGCAGTATTTT	TRBJ2-3	TRBV7-8	few	NA
CASRADRAGNQPQHF	TGTGCCAGCAGAGCGGACAGGGCGGGCAATCAGCCCCAGCATTTT	TRBJ1-5	TRBV2	NA	TRBD1
CASSYSSLEGYGYTF	TGTGCCAGCAGTTACTCGTCGTTAGAGGGCTATGGCTACACCTTC	TRBJ1-2	TRBV6-5	NA	NA
CASSHIWQTANTGELFF	TGTGCCAGCAGCCACATATGGCAGACCGCGAACACCGGGGAGCTGTTTTTT	TRBJ2-2	TRBV7-2	once	NA
CASTPLDRGNTEAFF	TGTGCCAGCACCCCATTGGACCGGGGAAACACTGAAGCTTTCTTT	TRBJ1-1	TRBV12-3/TRBV12-4	few	NA
CASSYAGGWGRNTEAFF	TGTGCCAGCAGTTACGCAGGGGGCTGGGGTAGGAACACTGAAGCTTTCTTT	TRBJ1-1	TRBV6-2/TRBV6-3	many	TRBD1
CATSDFYGNNEQFF	TGTGCCACCAGTGATTTCTACGGAAACAATGAGCAGTTCTTC	TRBJ2-1	TRBV24-1	NA	NA
CATSDKPHSYNEQFF	TGTGCCACCAGTGATAAGCCCCACTCCTACAATGAGCAGTTCTTC	TRBJ2-1	TRBV24-1	NA	NA
CAWSASRLAGKDDEQFF	TGTGCCTGGAGTGCCTCCCGACTAGCGGGAAAAGACGATGAGCAGTTCTTC	TRBJ2-1	TRBV30	few	TRBD2
CASSPVSGPTVNEQFF	TGTGCCAGCAGTCCGGTTTCGGGGCCCACCGTCAATGAGCAGTTCTTC	TRBJ2-1	TRBV6-1	few	NA
CSVRTDRFTEAFF	TGCAGCGTCCGTACGGACCGATTTACAGAAGCTTTCTTT	TRBJ1-1	TRBV29-1	NA	NA
CASSSGLAGKEQFF	TGTGCCAGCAGCTCGGGACTAGCGGGGAAGGAGCAGTTCTTC	TRBJ2-1	TRBV11-3	few	TRBD2
CASSIGTSGLNEQYF	TGTGCCAGCAGCATAGGGACTAGCGGACTCAACGAGCAGTACTTC	TRBJ2-7	TRBV7-2	NA	TRBD2
CASSQGGASRTGELFF	TGTGCCAGCAGCCAAGGAGGGGCCAGTAGAACCGGGGAGCTGTTTTTT	TRBJ2-2	TRBV3-1	NA	NA
CASSLAPGGPNQPQHF	TGCGCCAGCAGCTTGGCACCAGGGGGCCCCAATCAGCCCCAGCATTTT	TRBJ1-5	TRBV5-1	few	TRBD1
CASSPPLSGRAPGELFF	TGTGCCAGCAGTCCCCCCCTTAGCGGGAGGGCCCCCGGGGAGCTGTTTTTT	TRBJ2-2	TRBV28	NA	TRBD2
CATSDQTVANYGYTF	TGTGCCACCAGTGACCAGACGGTTGCTAACTATGGCTACACCTTC	TRBJ1-2	TRBV24-1	once	NA
CASSYSRAGGAEAFF	TGTGCCAGCAGTTACTCAAGGGCGGGTGGCGCTGAAGCTTTCTTT	TRBJ1-1	TRBV6-5	NA	NA
CASRKRGQGFYGYTF	TGTGCCAGCAGGAAGAGGGGACAGGGGTTCTATGGCTACACCTTC	TRBJ1-2	TRBV6-4	NA	TRBD1
CSARGDRSPYEQYF	TGCAGTGCTAGAGGGGACAGGAGTCCCTACGAGCAGTACTTC	TRBJ2-7	TRBV20-1	NA	TRBD1
CASSQEVTGLSYGYTF	TGCGCCAGCAGCCAAGAGGTGACAGGGCTTAGCTATGGCTACACCTTC	TRBJ1-2	TRBV4-1	few	TRBD1